The TCR beta chain under discussion was sequenced for a study of blood T cell repertoires in COVID-19. Generated by immunoSEQ multiplex PCR, the TCRdb table keeps only in-frame clones and is missing some. The sample carries more than 70,000 clones, about 88% recorded once. This TCR was recovered from a woman at least 80 years old with acute or convalescent COVID-19. The sequencing input was peripheral blood.

CDR3 sequence: CASRSGQDNYGYTF. The CDR3 DNA reads TGCGCCAGCAGATCGGGACAGGATAACTATGGCTACACCTTC. The V and J genes are TRBV5-1 and TRBJ1-2; 8 bases are shared with TRBD1. Germline V CDR1 and CDR2: SGHRS, YFSETQ. Trimming at V came to 5 bases and at J to 1 base, leaving 4 bases not matched to a gene. The CDR3 sequence is 14 residues long.